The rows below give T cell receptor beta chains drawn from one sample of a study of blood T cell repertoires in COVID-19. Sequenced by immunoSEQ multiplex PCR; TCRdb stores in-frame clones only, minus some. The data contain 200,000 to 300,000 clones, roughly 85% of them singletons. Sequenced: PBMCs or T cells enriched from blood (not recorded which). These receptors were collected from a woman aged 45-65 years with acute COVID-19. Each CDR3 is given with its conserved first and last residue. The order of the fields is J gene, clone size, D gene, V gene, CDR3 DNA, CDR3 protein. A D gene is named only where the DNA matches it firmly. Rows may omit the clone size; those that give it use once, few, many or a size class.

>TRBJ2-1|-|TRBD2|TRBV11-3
TGTGCCAGCAGCTTAGGCGGGGGGAGCTCCTACAATGAGCAGTTCTTC
CASSLGGGSSYNEQFF
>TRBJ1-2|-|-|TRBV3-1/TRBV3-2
TGTGCCAGCAGCCAAGGGGGCAGGGATAACTATGGCTACACCTTC
CASSQGGRDNYGYTF
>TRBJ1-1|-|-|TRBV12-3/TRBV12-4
TGTGCCAGCAGTTTATACAATGAAGCTTTCTTT
CASSLYNEAFF
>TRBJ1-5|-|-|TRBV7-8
TGTGCCAGCAGCCTACAGTCTCAGCCCCAGCATTTT
CASSLQSQPQHF
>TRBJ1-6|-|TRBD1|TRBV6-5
TGTGCCAGCAGTCCTCCGGGACAGCTGAATTCACCCCTCCACTTT
CASSPPGQLNSPLHF
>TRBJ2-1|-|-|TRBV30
TGTGCCTGGAATGAGGGCCCCAGCGATGAGCAGTTCTTC
CAWNEGPSDEQFF
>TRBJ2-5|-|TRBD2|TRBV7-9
TGTGCCAGCAGCTTCGGCGGGGGGTTATTTGGGGAGACCCAGTACTTC
CASSFGGGLFGETQYF
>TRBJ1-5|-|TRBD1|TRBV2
TGTGCCAGCAGTGAGGGGACAGGGGGCATGGGTCAGCCCCAGCATTTT
CASSEGTGGMGQPQHF
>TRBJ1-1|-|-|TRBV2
TGTGCCAGCAGTGAACTTCGGGCTGAAGCTTTCTTT
CASSELRAEAFF
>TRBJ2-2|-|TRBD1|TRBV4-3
TGCGCCAGCAGCTTGTTCGACAGGGCCGCCGGGGAGCTGTTTTTT
CASSLFDRAAGELFF
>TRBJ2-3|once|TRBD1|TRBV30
TGTGCCTGGAGCATACAGGGGGGCGCAGATACGCAGTATTTT
CAWSIQGGADTQYF
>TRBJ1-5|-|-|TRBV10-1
TGCGCCAGCAGTGACGCCGGTAATAGCAATCAGCCCCAGCATTTT
CASSDAGNSNQPQHF
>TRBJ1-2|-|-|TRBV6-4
TGTGCCAGCTATACCACTAACAGGTATAACTATGGCTACACCTTC
CASYTTNRYNYGYTF
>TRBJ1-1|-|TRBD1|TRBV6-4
TGTGCCAGCAGGACCGGGACAGGGACCCCGCAAGCTTTCTTT
CASRTGTGTPQAFF
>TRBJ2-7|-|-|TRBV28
TGTGCCAGCAGTTTTAGCGGCCGGGTAGGGTACGAGCAGTACTTC
CASSFSGRVGYEQYF
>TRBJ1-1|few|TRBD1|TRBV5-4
TGTGCCAGCAGCCGACAGGGTATCACTGAAGCTTTCTTT
CASSRQGITEAFF
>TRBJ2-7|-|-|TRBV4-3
TGCGCCAGCAGCCAAGGTATAATGCAGGCATACGAGCAGTACTTC
CASSQGIMQAYEQYF
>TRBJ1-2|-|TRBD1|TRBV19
TGTGCCAGTAGTGATGGACAGGGGGACGGTGGCTACACCTTC
CASSDGQGDGGYTF
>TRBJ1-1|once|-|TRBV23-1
TGCGCCAACTATATGGGGGGGGCCGTGAACACTGAAGCTTTCTTT
CANYMGGAVNTEAFF
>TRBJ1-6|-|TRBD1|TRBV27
TGTGCCAGCACTAAAGTGACAGGGACGGACTCACCCCTCCACTTT
CASTKVTGTDSPLHF
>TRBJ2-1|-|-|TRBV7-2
TGTGCCAGCAGCCCCACCCCTAGCCATGAGCAGTTCTTC
CASSPTPSHEQFF
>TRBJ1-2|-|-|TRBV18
TGTGCCAGCTCACCACCGACAGCTGCCTATGGCTACACCTTC
CASSPPTAAYGYTF
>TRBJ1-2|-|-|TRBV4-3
TGCGCCAGCAGCCAAGACGGTTCAAACTATGGCTACACCTTC
CASSQDGSNYGYTF
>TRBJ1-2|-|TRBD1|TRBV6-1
TGTGCCAGCAGTGACCTACAGGGGCTGGGTGGCTACACCTTC
CASSDLQGLGGYTF
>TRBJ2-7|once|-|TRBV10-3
TGTGCCATCAGTGGGGGCGGGGTAGGTTACGAGCAGTACTTC
CAISGGGVGYEQYF
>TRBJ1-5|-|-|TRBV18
TGTGCCAGCTCACCACTAGGGACACCGGGGAGCAATCAGCCCCAGCATTTT
CASSPLGTPGSNQPQHF
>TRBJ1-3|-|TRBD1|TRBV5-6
TGTGCCAGCACCAAAACCCGGGACAGGCCTCACTCTGGAAACACCATATATTTT
CASTKTRDRPHSGNTIYF
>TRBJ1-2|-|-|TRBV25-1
TGTGCCAGCAGTGACCCTATTGGAGGCTATGGCTACACCTTC
CASSDPIGGYGYTF
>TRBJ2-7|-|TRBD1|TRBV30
TGTGCCTGGAGTATGGGACAGGGGTTCCCTACGGCCCAGTACTTC
CAWSMGQGFPTAQYF
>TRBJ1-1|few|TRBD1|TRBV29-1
TGCAGCGTTGCAGGGAAACAGGGGGCGAACACTGAAGCTTTCTTT
CSVAGKQGANTEAFF
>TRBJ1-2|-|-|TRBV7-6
TGTGCCAGCAGCGCGCGGGGGACCTATGGCTACACCTTC
CASSARGTYGYTF
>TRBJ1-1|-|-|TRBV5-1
TGCGCCAGCAGACAGGGAGTAACGAACACTGAAGCTTTCTTT
CASRQGVTNTEAFF
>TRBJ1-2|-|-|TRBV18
TGTGCCAGCTCAGATCAGTATGGCTACACCTTC
CASSDQYGYTF
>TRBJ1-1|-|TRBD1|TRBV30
TGTGCCTGGAGCGCCCCGGACAGGAAGAACACTGAAGCTTTCTTT
CAWSAPDRKNTEAFF
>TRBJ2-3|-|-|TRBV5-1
TGCGCCAGCAGCCCCCCCCGGGGAACGACAGATACGCAGTATTTT
CASSPPRGTTDTQYF
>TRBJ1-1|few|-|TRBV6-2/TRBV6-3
TGTGCCAGCAGTTACTCGAGCGACAGCCTCAACACTGAAGCTTTCTTT
CASSYSSDSLNTEAFF
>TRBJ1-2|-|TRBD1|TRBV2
TGTGCCAGCAGCCTACAGGGGCGAGGTGGCTACACCTTC
CASSLQGRGGYTF
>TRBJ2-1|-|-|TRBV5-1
TGCGCCAGCGGTCGTACGGGGGAATCCTACAATGAGCAGTTCTTC
CASGRTGESYNEQFF
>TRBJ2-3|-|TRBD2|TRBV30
TGTGCCTGGGAAACTAGCGGGGTAATGGGCACAGATACGCAGTATTTT
CAWETSGVMGTDTQYF
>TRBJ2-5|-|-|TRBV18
TGTGCCAGCTCACCAGGTCGAGAAGAGACCCAGTACTTC
CASSPGREETQYF
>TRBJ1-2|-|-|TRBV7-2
TGTGCCAGCAGCGCCGGGTGGTCGGGCTATGGCTACACCTTC
CASSAGWSGYGYTF
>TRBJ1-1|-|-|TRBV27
TGTGCCAGCAGCACCGATGGGGGCGCCCACGGAGCTTTCTTT
CASSTDGGAHGAFF
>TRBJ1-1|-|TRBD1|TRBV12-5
TGTGCTAGTGGTCCGCTACAGGGGTTTGACACTGAAGCTTTCTTT
CASGPLQGFDTEAFF
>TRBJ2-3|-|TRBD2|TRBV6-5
TGTGCCAGCAGGGACTGGGGGGGGGAGACAGATACGCAGTATTTT
CASRDWGGETDTQYF
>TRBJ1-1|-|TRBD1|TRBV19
TGTGCCAGCAGTGACAGGGTGAACACTGAAGCTTTCTTT
CASSDRVNTEAFF
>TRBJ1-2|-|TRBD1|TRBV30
TGTGCCTGGAGTCAGGACAGGGAAAGTGGCTACACCTTC
CAWSQDRESGYTF
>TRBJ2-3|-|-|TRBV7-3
TGTGCCAGCAGCTTAACCCGGACTCAAGATACGCAGTATTTT
CASSLTRTQDTQYF
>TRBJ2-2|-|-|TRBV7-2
TGTGCCAGCAGCTTAGTAGCCTCCGGGGAGCTGTTTTTT
CASSLVASGELFF